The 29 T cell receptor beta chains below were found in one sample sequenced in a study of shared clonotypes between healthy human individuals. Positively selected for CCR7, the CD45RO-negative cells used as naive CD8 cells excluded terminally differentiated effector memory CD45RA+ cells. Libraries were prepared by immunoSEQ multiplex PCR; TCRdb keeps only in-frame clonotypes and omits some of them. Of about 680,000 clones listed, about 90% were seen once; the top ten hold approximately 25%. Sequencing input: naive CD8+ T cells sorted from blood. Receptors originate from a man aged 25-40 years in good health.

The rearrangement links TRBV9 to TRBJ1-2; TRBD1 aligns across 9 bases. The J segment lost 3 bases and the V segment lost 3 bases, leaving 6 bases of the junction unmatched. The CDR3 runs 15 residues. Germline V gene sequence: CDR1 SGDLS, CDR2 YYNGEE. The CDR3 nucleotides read TGTGCCAGCAGCGAGCGGAGACAGGGGGACTATGGCTACACCTTC. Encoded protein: CASSERRQGDYGYTF.

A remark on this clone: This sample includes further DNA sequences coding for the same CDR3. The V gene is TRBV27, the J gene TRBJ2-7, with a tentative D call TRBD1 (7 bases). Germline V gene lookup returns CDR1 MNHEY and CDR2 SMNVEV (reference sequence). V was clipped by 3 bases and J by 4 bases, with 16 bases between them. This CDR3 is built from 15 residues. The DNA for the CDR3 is TGTGCCAGCAGTTTCCGGACAGGAGGGACATACGAGCAGTACTTC. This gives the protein CASSFRTGGTYEQYF.

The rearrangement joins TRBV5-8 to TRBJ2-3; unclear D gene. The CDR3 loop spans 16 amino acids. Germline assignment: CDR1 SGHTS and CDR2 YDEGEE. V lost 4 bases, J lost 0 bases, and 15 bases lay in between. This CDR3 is CASSPAKPSSTDTQYF. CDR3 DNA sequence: TGTGCCAGCAGCCCAGCAAAGCCTTCTAGCACAGATACGCAGTATTTT.

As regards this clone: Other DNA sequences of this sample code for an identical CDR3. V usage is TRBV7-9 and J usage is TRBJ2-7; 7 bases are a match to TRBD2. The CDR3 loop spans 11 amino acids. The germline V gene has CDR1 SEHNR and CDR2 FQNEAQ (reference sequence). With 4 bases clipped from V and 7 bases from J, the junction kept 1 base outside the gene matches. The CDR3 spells CASSSGGEQYF. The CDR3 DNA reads TGTGCCAGCAGCTCCGGGGGGGAGCAGTACTTC.

Here the CDR3 DNA reads TGTGCCAGCAGTGAAGCGGTCATTAACTATGGCTACACCTTC. This encodes CASSEAVINYGYTF. The chain links TRBV2 to TRBJ1-2; no reliable D call. The CDR3 loop spans 14 amino acids. Per the germline V gene, CDR1 is SNHLY and CDR2 is FYNNEI. V was pared by 0 bases and J by 1 base, with 6 bases between.

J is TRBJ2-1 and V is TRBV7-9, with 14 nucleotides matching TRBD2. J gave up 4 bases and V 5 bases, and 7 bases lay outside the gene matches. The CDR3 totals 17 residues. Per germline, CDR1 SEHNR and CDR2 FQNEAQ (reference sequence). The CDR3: CASSDGTSGRGYNEQFF. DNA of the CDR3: TGTGCCAGCAGCGATGGGACTAGCGGGAGAGGTTACAATGAGCAGTTCTTC.

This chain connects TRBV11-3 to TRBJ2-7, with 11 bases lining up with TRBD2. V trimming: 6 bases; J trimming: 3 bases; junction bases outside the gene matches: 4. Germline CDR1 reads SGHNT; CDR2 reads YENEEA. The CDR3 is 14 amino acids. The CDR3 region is CASSFGTSGYEQYF. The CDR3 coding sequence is TGTGCCAGCAGTTTCGGGACTAGCGGCTACGAGCAGTACTTC.

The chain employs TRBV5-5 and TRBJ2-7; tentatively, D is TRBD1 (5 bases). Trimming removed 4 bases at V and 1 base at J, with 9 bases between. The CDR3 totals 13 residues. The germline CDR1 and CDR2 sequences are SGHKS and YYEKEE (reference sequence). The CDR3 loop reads CASSLQESYEQYF. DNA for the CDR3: TGTGCCAGCAGCCTACAGGAATCCTACGAGCAGTACTTC.

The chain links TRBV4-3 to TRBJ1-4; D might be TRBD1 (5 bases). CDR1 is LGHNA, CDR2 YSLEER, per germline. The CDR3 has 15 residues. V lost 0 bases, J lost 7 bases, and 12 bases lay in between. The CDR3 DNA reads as TGCGCCAGCAGCCAAGAAGGGGTTTATCGTGAAAAACTGTTTTTT. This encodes CASSQEGVYREKLFF.

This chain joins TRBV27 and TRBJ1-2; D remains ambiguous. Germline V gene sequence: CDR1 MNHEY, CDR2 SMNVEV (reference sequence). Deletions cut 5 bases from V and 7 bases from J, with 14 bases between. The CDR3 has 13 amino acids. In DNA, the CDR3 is TGTGCCAGCAGTATCGGCACCTTTGGTGGCTACACCTTC. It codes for CASSIGTFGGYTF.

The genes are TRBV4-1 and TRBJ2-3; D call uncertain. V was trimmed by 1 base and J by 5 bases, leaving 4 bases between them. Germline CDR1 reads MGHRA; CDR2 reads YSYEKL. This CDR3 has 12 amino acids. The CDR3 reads CASSQVLDTQYF. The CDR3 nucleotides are TGCGCCAGCAGCCAAGTCTTAGATACGCAGTATTTT.

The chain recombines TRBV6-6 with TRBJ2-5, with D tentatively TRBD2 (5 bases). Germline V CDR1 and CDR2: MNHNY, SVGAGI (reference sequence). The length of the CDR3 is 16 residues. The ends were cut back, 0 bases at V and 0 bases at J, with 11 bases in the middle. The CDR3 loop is CASSYSREPNQETQYF. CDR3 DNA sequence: TGTGCCAGCAGTTACTCGAGGGAGCCAAACCAAGAGACCCAGTACTTC.

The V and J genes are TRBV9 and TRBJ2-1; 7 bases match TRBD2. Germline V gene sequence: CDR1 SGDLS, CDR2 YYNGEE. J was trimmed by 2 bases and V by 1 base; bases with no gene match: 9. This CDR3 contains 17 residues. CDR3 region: CASSVTRGRGPYNEQFF. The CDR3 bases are TGTGCCAGCAGCGTAACTAGAGGGAGGGGACCCTACAATGAGCAGTTCTTC.

Here the CDR3 DNA reads TGTGCCAGCAGCTTCCTAGCGGGAGAGCACGGGGAGCTGTTTTTT. Its protein is CASSFLAGEHGELFF. The chain uses TRBV7-3 and TRBJ2-2; 10 nucleotides line up with TRBD2. V shed 3 bases and J 7 bases; nucleotides not matched to a gene: 5. The CDR3 is 15 amino acids. The germline V gene has CDR1 SGHTA and CDR2 FQGTGA.

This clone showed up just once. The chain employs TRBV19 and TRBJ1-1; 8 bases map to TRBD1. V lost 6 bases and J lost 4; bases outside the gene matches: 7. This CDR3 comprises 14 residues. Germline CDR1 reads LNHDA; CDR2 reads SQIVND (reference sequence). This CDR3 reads CASSLTGGSTEAFF. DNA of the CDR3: TGTGCCAGTAGCCTAACAGGGGGTAGCACTGAAGCTTTCTTT.

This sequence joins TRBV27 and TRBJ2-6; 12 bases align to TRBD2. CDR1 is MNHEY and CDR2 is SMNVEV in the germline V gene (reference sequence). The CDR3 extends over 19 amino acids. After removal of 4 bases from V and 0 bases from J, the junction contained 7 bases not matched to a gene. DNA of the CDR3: TGTGCCAGCAGTTCCCGACTAGCGGGAGTGTTCTCTGGGGCCAACGTCCTGACTTTC. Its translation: CASSSRLAGVFSGANVLTF.

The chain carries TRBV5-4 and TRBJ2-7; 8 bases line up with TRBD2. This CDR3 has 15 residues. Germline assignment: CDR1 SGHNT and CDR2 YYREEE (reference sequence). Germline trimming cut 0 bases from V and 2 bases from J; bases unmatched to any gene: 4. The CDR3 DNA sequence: TGTGCCAGCAGCTTGGGCGGGAGGCCTACCTACGAGCAGTACTTC. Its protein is CASSLGGRPTYEQYF.

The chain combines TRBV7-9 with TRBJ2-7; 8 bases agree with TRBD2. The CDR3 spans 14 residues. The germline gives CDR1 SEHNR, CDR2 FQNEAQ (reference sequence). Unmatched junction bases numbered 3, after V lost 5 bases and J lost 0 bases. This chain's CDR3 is CASSIGTSSYEQYF. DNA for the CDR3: TGTGCCAGCAGCATAGGGACTAGCTCCTACGAGCAGTACTTC.

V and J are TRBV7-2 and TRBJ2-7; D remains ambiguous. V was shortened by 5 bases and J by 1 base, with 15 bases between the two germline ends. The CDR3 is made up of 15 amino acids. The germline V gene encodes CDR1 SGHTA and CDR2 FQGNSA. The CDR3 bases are TGTGCCAGCAGCAACATCCGTGTAGGGTCCTACGAGCAGTACTTC. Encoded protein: CASSNIRVGSYEQYF.

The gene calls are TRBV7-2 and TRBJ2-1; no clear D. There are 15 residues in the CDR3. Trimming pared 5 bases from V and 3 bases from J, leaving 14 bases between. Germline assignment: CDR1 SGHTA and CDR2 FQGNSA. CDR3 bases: TGTGCCAGCAGCCCCGAACTCATGAGCTACAATGAGCAGTTCTTC. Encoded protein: CASSPELMSYNEQFF.

As DNA, the CDR3 is TGTGCCAGCAGCCGACGACTAGCGGGAGTTCTTCCAGGAGAGACCCAGTACTTC. It codes for CASSRRLAGVLPGETQYF. The V and J genes are TRBV27 and TRBJ2-5; 12 bases are a match to TRBD2. Germline values: CDR1 MNHEY, CDR2 SMNVEV (reference sequence). The ends lost 6 bases at V and 4 bases at J; junction bases unmatched: 15. The CDR3 length is 18 residues.

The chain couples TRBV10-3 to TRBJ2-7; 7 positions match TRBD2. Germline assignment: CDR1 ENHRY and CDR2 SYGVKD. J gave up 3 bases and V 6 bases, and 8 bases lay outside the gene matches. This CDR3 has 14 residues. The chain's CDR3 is CAIRRAGTSYEQYF. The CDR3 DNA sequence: TGTGCCATCAGGAGAGCGGGAACGAGCTACGAGCAGTACTTC.

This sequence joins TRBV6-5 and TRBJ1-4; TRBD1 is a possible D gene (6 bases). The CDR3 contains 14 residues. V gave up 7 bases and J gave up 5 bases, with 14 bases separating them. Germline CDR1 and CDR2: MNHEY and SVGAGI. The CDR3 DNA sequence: TGTGCCAGCACCAGCAGGGGCGTCAATGAAAAACTGTTTTTT. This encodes CASTSRGVNEKLFF.

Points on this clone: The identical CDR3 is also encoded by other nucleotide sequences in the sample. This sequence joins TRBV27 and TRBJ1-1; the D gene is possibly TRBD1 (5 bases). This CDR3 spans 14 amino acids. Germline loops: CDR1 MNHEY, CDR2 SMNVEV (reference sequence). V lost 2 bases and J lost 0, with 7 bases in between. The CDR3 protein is CASSLGGLNTEAFF. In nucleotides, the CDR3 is TGTGCCAGCAGTTTAGGGGGGTTGAACACTGAAGCTTTCTTT.

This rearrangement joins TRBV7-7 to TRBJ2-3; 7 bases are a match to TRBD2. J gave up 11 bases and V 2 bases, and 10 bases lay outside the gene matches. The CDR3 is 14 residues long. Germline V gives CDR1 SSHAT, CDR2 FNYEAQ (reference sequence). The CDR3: CASSLSGDRIEQYF. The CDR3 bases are TGTGCCAGCAGCTTAAGCGGGGACCGGATCGAGCAGTATTTT.

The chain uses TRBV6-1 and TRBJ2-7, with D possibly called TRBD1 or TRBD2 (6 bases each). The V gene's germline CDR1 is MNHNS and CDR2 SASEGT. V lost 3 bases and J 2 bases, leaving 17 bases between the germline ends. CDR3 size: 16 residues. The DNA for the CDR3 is TGTGCCAGCAGTGACCAAGGGGGGAGGAAAGCCTACGAGCAGTACTTC. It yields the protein CASSDQGGRKAYEQYF.

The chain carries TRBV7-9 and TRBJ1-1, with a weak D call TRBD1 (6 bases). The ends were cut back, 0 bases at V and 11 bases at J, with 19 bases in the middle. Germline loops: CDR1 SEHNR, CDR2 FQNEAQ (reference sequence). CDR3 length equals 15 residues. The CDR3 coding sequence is TGTGCCAGCAGCTTAGCTGCGACAGGCCCCGCGGAGGCTTTCTTT. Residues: CASSLAATGPAEAFF.

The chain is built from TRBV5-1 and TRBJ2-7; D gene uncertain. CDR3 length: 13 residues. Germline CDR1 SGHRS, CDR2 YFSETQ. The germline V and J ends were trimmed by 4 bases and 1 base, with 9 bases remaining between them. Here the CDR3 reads CASSPDPSYEQYF. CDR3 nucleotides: TGCGCCAGCAGCCCCGACCCTTCCTACGAGCAGTACTTC.

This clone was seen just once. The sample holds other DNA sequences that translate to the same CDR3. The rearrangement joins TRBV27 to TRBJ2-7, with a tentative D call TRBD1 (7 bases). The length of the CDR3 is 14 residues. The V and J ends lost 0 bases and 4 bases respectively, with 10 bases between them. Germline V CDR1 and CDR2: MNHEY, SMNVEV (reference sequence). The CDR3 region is CASSLSAGGYEQYF. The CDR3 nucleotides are TGTGCCAGCAGTTTATCTGCAGGGGGGTACGAGCAGTACTTC.